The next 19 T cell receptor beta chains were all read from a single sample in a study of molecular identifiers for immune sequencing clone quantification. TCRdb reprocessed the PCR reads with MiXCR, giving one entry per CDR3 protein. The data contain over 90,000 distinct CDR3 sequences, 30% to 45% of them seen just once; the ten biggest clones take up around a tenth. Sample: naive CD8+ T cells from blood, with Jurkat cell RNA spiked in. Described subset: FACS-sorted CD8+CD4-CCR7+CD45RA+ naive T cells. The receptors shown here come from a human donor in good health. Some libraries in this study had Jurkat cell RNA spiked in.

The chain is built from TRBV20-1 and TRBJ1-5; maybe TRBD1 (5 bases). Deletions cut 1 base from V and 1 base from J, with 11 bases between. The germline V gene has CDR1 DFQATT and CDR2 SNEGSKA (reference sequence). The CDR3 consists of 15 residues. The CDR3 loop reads CSARAPGRSNQPQHF. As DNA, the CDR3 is TGCAGTGCTAGAGCCCCGGGACGAAGCAATCAGCCCCAGCATTTT.

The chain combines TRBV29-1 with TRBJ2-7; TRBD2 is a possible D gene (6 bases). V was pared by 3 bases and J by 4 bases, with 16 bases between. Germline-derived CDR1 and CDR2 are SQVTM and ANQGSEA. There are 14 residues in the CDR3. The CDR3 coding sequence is TGCAGCGTTGACCCCAACGGGAGCGGTTACGAGCAGTACTTC. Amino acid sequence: CSVDPNGSGYEQYF.

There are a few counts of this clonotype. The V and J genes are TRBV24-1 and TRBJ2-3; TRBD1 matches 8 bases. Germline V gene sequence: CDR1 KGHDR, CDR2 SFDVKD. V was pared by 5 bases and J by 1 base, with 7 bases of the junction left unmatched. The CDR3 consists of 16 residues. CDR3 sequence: CATSATDRAGTDTQYF. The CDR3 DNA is TGTGCCACCAGTGCTACGGACAGGGCTGGCACAGATACGCAGTATTTT.

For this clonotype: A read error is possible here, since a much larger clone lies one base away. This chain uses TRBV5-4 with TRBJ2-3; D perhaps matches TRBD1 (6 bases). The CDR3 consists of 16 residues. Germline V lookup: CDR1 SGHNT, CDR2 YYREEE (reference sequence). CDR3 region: CASSRTGSLVGDTRYF. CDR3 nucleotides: TGTGCCAGCAGCCGAACAGGGTCCCTAGTTGGAGATACGCGGTATTTT.

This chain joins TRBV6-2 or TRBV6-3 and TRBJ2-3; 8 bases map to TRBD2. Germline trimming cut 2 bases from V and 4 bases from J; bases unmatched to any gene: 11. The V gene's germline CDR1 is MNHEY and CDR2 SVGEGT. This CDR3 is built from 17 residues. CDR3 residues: CASSYRIAGYDSDTQYF. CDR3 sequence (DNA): TGTGCCAGCAGTTACAGGATAGCGGGGTATGACTCAGATACGCAGTATTTT.

The CDR3 DNA sequence: TGTGCCAGTAGTACCCACCACCGGGACAGGGCCCTCGAGCAGTACTTC. It codes for CASSTHHRDRALEQYF. The V gene is TRBV19, the J gene TRBJ2-7; 9 bases are a match to TRBD1. The CDR3 runs to 16 residues. Germline V lookup: CDR1 LNHDA, CDR2 SQIVND (reference sequence). V gave up 4 bases and J gave up 6 bases; unmatched junction bases: 13.

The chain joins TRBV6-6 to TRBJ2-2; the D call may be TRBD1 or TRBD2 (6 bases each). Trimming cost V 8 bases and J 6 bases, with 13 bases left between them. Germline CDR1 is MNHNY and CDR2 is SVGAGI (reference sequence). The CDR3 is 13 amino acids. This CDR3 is CASVPGASGELFF. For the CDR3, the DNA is TGTGCCAGCGTCCCGGGGGCATCCGGGGAGCTGTTTTTT.

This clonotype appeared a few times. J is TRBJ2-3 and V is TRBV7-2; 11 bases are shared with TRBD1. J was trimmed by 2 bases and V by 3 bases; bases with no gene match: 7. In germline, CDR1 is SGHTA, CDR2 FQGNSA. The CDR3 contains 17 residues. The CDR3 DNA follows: TGTGCCAGCAGCTTCCCGGACAGGGGGCGAGTCACAGATACGCAGTATTTT. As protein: CASSFPDRGRVTDTQYF.

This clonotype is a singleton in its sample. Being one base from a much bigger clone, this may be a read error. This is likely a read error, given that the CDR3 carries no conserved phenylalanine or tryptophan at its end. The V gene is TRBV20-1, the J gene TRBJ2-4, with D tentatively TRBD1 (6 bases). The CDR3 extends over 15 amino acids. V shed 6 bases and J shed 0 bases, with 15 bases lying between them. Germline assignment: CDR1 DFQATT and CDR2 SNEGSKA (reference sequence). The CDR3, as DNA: TGCAGTGCAAGAAACAGGGATCTAGCCAAAAACATTCAGTACCTC. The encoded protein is CSARNRDLAKNIQYL.

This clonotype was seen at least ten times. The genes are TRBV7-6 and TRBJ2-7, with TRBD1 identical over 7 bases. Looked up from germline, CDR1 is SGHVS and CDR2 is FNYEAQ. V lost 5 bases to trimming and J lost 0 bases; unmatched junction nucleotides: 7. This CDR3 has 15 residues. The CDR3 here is CASSRRTGRSYEQYF. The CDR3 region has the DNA TGTGCCAGCAGCCGCCGGACAGGCCGCTCCTACGAGCAGTACTTC.

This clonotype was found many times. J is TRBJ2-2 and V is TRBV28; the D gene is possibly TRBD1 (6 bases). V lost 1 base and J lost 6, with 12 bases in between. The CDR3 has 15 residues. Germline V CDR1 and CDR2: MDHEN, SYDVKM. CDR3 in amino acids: CASSLFPYRAGELFF. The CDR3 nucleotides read TGTGCCAGCAGTTTATTTCCGTACAGGGCCGGGGAGCTGTTTTTT.

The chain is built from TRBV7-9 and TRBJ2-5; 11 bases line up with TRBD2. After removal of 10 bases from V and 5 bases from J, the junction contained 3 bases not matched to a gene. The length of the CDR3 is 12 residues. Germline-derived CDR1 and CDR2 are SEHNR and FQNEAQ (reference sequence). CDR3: CAIGTSGETQYF. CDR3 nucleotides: TGTGCCATAGGGACTAGCGGTGAGACCCAGTACTTC.

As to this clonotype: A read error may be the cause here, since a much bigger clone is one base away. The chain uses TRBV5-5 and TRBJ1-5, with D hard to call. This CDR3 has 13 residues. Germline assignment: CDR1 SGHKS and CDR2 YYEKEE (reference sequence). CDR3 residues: CTSSLAHNQPQHF. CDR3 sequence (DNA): TGTACCAGCAGCTTGGCCCATAATCAGCCCCAGCATTTT.

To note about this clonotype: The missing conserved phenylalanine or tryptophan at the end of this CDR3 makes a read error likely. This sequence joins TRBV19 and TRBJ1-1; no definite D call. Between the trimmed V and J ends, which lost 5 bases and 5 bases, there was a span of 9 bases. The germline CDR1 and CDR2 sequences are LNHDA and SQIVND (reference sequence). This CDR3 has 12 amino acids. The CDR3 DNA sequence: TGTGCCAGTAGTCCACCGGGGACTGAAGCTTTCTTA. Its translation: CASSPPGTEAFL.

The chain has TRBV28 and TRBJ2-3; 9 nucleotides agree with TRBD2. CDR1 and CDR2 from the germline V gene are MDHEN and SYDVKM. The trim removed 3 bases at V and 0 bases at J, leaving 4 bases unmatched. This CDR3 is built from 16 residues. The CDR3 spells CASSLRGGRSTDTQYF. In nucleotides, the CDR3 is TGTGCCAGCAGTTTGCGGGGGGGCCGTAGCACAGATACGCAGTATTTT.

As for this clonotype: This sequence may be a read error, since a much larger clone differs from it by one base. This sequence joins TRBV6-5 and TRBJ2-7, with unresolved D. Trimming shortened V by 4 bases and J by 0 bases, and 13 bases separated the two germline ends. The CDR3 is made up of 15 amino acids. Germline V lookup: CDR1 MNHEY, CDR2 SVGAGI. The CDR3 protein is CASSWPGLPSYEQYF. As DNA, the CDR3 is TGTGCCAGCAGTTGGCCCGGGCTGCCCTCCTACGAGCAGTACTTC.

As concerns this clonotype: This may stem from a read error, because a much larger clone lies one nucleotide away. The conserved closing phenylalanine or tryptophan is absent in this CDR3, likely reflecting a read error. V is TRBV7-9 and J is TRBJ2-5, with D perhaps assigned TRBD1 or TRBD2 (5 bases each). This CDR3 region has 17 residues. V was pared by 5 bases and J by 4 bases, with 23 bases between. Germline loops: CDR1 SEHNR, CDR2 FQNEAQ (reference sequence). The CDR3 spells CASSPPLRRGPRETQYL. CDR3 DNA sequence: TGTGCCAGCAGCCCCCCTTTGCGTAGGGGACCGCGAGAGACCCAGTACCTC.

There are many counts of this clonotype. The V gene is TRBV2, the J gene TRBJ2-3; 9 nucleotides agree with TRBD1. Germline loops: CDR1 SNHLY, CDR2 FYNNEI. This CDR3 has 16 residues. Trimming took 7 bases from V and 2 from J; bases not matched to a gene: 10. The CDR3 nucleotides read TGTGCCAGCATCAGAGAGGGACAGGGATACACAGATACGCAGTATTTT. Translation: CASIREGQGYTDTQYF.

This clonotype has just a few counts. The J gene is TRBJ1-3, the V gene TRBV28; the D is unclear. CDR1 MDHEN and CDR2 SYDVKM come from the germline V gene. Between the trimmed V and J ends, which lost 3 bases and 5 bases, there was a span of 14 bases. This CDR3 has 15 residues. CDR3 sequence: CASSFTPFVRNTIYF. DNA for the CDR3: TGTGCCAGCAGTTTTACCCCCTTTGTCCGAAACACCATATATTTT. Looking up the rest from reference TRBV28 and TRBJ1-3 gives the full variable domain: DVKVTQSSRYLVKRTGEKVFLECVQDMDHENMFWYRQDPGLGLRLIYFSYDVKMKEKGDIPEGYSVSREKKERFSLILESASTNQTSMYLCASSFTPFVRNTIYFGEGSWLTVV.